These 5 T cell receptor beta chains share one sample of origin, sequenced in a study of cytomegalovirus exposure and HLA in healthy donors. The PCR had 60 Vbeta and 13 Jbeta primers. Measured with immunoSEQ multiplex PCR; TCRdb has only the in-frame clones, and not every one. The sample lists roughly 150,000 clones, 80% occurring once. The sequenced material came from PBMCs. Receptors were obtained from a male donor in good health and CMV-seronegative.

The V call is TRBV7-2, the J call TRBJ2-2, with 15 bases lining up with TRBD2. Germline trimming cut 3 bases from V and 0 bases from J; bases unmatched to any gene: 5. The CDR3 consists of 19 residues. Germline values: CDR1 SGHTA, CDR2 FQGNSA. The CDR3: CASSFGLAGGIANTGELFF. For the CDR3, the DNA is TGTGCCAGCAGCTTTGGACTAGCGGGGGGGATAGCGAACACCGGGGAGCTGTTTTTT.

The chain joins TRBV4-2 to TRBJ2-2, with 7 bases lining up with TRBD2. This CDR3 is 17 amino acids long. CDR1 is LGHNA and CDR2 is YNFKEQ in the germline V gene. Losses at the gene ends were 5 bases for V and 3 bases for J; bases not matched to a gene: 12. This CDR3 is CASSARLAGPHTGELFF. CDR3 DNA: TGTGCCAGCAGCGCCCGACTAGCCGGGCCCCACACCGGGGAGCTGTTTTTT.

The chain uses TRBV6-5 and TRBJ1-2; unclear D gene. Germline V lookup: CDR1 MNHEY, CDR2 SVGAGI. There are 13 residues in the CDR3. The V and J ends lost 6 bases and 12 bases respectively, with 20 bases between them. CDR3 DNA sequence: TGTGCCAGCAGCCCCGACGCTGCCCTGGGCCACACCTTC. It codes for CASSPDAALGHTF.

This rearrangement joins TRBV7-9 to TRBJ2-7, with D uncertain. The CDR3 has 14 amino acids. V shed 1 base and J shed 3 bases, with 10 bases lying between them. Germline V gives CDR1 SEHNR, CDR2 FQNEAQ (reference sequence). CDR3 region: CASSLGGSIYEQYF. The CDR3 DNA follows: TGTGCCAGCAGCTTAGGAGGTTCGATCTACGAGCAGTACTTC. Supplemented by reference TRBV7-9 and TRBJ2-7, the full variable domain reads DTGVSQNPRHKITKRGQNVTFRCDPISEHNRLYWYRQTLGQGPEFLTYFQNEAQLEKSRLLSDRFSAERPKGSFSTLEIQRTEQGDSAMYLCASSLGGSIYEQYFGPGTRLTVT.

The V and J genes are TRBV10-2 and TRBJ1-2; maybe TRBD1 (6 bases). The ends were cut back, 6 bases at V and 2 bases at J, with 10 bases in the middle. This CDR3 has 13 residues. From germline, CDR1 is WSHSY and CDR2 SAAADI. CDR3 loop: CASSEDRNYGYTF. CDR3 nucleotides: TGCGCCAGCAGCGAAGACAGGAACTATGGCTACACCTTC.